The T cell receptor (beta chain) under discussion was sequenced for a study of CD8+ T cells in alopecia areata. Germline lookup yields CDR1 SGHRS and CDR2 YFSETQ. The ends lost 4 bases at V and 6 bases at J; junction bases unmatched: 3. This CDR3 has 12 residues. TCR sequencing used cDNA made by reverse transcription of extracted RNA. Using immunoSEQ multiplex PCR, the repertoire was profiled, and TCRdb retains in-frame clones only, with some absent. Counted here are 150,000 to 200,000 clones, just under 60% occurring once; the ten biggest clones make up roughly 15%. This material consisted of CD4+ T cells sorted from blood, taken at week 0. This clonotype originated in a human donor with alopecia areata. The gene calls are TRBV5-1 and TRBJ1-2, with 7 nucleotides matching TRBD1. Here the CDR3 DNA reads TGCGCCAGCAGCCCGCAGGGGGATGGCTACACCTTC. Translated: CASSPQGDGYTF. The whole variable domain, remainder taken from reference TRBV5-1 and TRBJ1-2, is KAGVTQTPRYLIKTRGQQVTLSCSPISGHRSVSWYQQTPGQGLQFLFEYFSETQRNKGNFPGRFSGRQFSNSRSEMNVSTLELGDSALYLCASSPQGDGYTFGSGTRLTVV.